The T cell receptor (beta chain) described here comes from a study of OX40 agonist ivuxolimab in advanced cancers. For the study at large: The study enrolled dose-escalation patients with hepatocellular carcinoma, melanoma, renal cell or head and neck cancer. General study points: Doses of 0.1 to 3.0 mg/kg were accompanied by clonal expansion of CD4+ and CD8+ blood T cells by week 6. Partial responders dosed at 0.1-3.0 mg/kg displayed clonal expansion ranking among the lowest.

Some clones are missing from TCRdb's copy, which holds only in-frame ones; the method was immunoSEQ multiplex PCR. The data hold some 80,000 clones, with 94% observed a single time. In germline, CDR1 is MGHRA, CDR2 YSYEKL. The CDR3 runs 16 residues. V lost 4 bases and J 4 bases, leaving 17 bases between the germline ends. This clone was observed once. What it binds is not known. The sequences come from CD4+ or CD8+ T cells sorted from blood, collected in a trial of the OX40 agonist ivuxolimab. The rearrangement uses TRBV4-1 and TRBJ2-1; the D gene is possibly TRBD1 (6 bases). The receptor comes from an adult with an advanced solid tumor such as melanoma, head and neck, liver or kidney cancer. The CDR3 coding sequence is TGCGCCAGCAGCCGTATTACAGGGAATGGTTACAATGAGCAGTTCTTC. It codes for CASSRITGNGYNEQFF.